A single sample gave rise to the 3 T cell receptor beta chains below, sequenced in a study of cytomegalovirus exposure and HLA in healthy donors. The PCR ran on 60 Vbeta and 13 Jbeta primers. Some clones are missing from TCRdb's copy, which holds only in-frame ones; the method was immunoSEQ multiplex PCR. The data show 130,000 or so clones, roughly 89% seen once. Source material: PBMCs. Receptors were obtained from a woman aged 25-40 years in good health and CMV-seronegative.

The chain is built from TRBV29-1 and TRBJ1-1, with D hard to call. This CDR3 has 12 amino acids. The V end was cut by 5 bases, the J end by 1 base, with 8 bases between. The germline gives CDR1 SQVTM, CDR2 ANQGSEA. In DNA, the CDR3 is TGCAGCGTTACTGAGGGGAACACTGAAGCTTTCTTT. Amino acid sequence: CSVTEGNTEAFF. The variable domain in full, completed from reference TRBV29-1 and TRBJ1-1, reads SAVISQKPSRDICQRGTSLTIQCQVDSQVTMMFWYRQQPGQSLTLIATANQGSEATYESGFVIDKFPISRPNLTFSTLTVSNMSPEDSSIYLCSVTEGNTEAFFGQGTRLTVV.

The chain employs TRBV29-1 and TRBJ1-1; D call uncertain. This CDR3 region has 14 residues. V dropped 8 bases and J dropped 2 bases, with 18 bases sitting between them. The germline V gene encodes CDR1 SQVTM and CDR2 ANQGSEA. As DNA, the CDR3 is TGCAGCCACCGAGGTTTGAATCTAAACACTGAAGCTTTCTTT. Translated, it gives CSHRGLNLNTEAFF.

This rearrangement joins TRBV7-6 to TRBJ2-7; D perhaps matches TRBD1 (6 bases). Trimming shortened V by 5 bases and J by 0 bases, and 11 bases separated the two germline ends. The CDR3 contains 14 residues. Germline lookup yields CDR1 SGHVS and CDR2 FNYEAQ. CDR3 sequence (DNA): TGTGCCAGCAGCACAACGACAGGCTCCTACGAGCAGTACTTC. Encoded protein: CASSTTTGSYEQYF.